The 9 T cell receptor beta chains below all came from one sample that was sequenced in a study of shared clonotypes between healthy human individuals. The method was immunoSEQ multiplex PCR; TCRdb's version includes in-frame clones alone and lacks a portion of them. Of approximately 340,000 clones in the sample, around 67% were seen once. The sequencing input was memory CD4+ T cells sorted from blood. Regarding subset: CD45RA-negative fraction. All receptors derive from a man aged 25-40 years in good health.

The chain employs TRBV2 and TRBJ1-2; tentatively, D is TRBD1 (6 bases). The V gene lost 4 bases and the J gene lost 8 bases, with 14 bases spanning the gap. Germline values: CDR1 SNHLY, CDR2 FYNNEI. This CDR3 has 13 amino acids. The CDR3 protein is CASSVLGARGYTF. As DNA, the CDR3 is TGTGCCAGCAGTGTACTGGGGGCGCGAGGCTACACCTTC.

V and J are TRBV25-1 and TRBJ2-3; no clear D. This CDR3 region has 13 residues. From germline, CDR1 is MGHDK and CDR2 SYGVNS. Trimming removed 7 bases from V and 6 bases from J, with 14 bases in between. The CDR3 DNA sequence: TGTGCCAGCACCCCCCCAGGTCAGGATACGCAGTATTTT. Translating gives CASTPPGQDTQYF. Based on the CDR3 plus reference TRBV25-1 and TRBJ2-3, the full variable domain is EADIYQTPRYLVIGTGKKITLECSQTMGHDKMYWYQQDPGMELHLIHYSYGVNSTEKGDLSSESTVSRIRTEHFPLTLESARPSHTSQYLCASTPPGQDTQYFGPGTRLTVL.

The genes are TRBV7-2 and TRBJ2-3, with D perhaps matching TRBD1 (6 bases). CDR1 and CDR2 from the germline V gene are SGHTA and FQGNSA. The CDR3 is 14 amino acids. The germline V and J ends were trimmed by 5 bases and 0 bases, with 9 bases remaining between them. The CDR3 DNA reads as TGTGCCAGCAGCCCGGACAGAAGCACAGATACGCAGTATTTT. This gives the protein CASSPDRSTDTQYF.

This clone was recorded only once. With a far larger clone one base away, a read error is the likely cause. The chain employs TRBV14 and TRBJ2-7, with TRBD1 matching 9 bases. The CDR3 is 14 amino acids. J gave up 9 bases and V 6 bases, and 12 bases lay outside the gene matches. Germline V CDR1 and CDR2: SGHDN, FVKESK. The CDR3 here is CASSLGQGFSGQYF. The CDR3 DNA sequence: TGTGCCAGCAGTTTAGGACAGGGGTTCTCCGGGCAGTACTTC.

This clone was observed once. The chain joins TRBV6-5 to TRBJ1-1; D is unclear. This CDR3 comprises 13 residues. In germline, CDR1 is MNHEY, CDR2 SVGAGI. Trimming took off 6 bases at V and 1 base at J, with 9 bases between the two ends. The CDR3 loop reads CASSRQTNTEAFF. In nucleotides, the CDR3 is TGTGCCAGCAGCCGGCAAACGAACACTGAAGCTTTCTTT.

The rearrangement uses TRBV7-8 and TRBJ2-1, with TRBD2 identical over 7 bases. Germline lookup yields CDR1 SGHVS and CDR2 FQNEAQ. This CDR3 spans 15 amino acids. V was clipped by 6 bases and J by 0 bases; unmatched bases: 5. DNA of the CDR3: TGTGCCAGCAGACGTCTAGCGGACTCCTACAATGAGCAGTTCTTC. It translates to CASRRLADSYNEQFF.

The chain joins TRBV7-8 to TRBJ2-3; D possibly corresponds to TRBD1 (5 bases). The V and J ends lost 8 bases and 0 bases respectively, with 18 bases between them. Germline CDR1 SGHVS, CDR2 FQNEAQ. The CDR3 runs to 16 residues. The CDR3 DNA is TGTGCCAGCGCCTCAGGGCCTACCACTAGCACAGATACGCAGTATTTT. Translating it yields CASASGPTTSTDTQYF. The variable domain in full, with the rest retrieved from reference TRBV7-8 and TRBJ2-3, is GAGVSQSPRYKVAKRGQDVALRCDPISGHVSLFWYQQALGQGPEFLTYFQNEAQLDKSGLPSDRFFAERPEGSVSTLKIQRTQQEDSAVYLCASASGPTTSTDTQYFGPGTRLTVL.

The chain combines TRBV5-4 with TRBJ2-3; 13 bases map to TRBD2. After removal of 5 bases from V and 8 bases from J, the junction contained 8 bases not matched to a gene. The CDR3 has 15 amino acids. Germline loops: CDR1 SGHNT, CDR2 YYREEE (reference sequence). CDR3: CASRLGTSGTATQYF. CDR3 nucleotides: TGTGCCAGCAGGCTCGGGACTAGCGGGACTGCTACGCAGTATTTT.

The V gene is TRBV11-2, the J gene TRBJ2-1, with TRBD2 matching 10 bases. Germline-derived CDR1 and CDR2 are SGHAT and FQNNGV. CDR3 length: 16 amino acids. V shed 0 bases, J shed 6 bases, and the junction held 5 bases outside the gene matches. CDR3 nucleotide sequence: TGTGCCAGCAGCTTAGAGTTGGCTAGCGGGGGCAATGAGCAGTTCTTC. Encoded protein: CASSLELASGGNEQFF.